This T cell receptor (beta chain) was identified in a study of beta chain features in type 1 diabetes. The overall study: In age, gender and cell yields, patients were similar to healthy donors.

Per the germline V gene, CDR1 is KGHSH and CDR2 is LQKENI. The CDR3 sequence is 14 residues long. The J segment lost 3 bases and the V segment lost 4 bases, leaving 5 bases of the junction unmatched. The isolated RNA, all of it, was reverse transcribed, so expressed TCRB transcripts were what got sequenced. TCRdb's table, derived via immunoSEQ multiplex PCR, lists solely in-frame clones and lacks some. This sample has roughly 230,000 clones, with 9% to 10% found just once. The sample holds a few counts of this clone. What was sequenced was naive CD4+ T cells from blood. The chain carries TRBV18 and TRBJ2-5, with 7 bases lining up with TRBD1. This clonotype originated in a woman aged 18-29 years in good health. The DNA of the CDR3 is TGTGCCAGCTCACGAAGGGGGACAGAAGAGACCCAGTACTTC. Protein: CASSRRGTEETQYF.